This is a list of T cell receptor beta chains from one sample in a study of molecular identifiers for immune sequencing clone quantification. A single record per CDR3 protein comes from TCRdb applying MiXCR to the PCR reads. The sample lists hundreds of thousands of distinct CDR3 sequences, 25% seen once, with roughly 0.83% in the top ten. The source material was naive CD8+ T cells from blood, with Jurkat cell RNA spiked in. The receptor source for this set is a human donor in good health. Some libraries in this study had Jurkat cell RNA spiked in. The CDR3 runs from the conserved cysteine through the conserved F or W. The D gene is left open where the match is weak. Only some rows state a clone size, as once, few, many or a class for expanded clones.

j_call | d_call | clone_size | v_call | cdr3_aa | cdr3_nt
TRBJ2-7 | NA | few | TRBV7-2 | CASSMNLAEGVYEQYF | TGTGCCAGCAGTATGAACTTAGCGGAAGGGGTCTACGAGCAGTACTTC
TRBJ2-5 | NA | many | TRBV28 | CASSFDREETQYF | TGTGCCAGCAGTTTTGATCGCGAAGAGACCCAGTACTTC
TRBJ2-2 | NA | few | TRBV3-1 | CASSQNEAVPNTGELFF | TGTGCCAGCAGCCAAAATGAGGCGGTACCGAACACCGGGGAGCTGTTTTTT
TRBJ1-3 | NA | few | TRBV6-2/TRBV6-3 | CASRNPGDSGNTIYF | TGTGCCAGCAGGAACCCCGGGGACTCTGGAAACACCATATATTTT
TRBJ2-1 | TRBD2 | NA | TRBV20-1 | CSARDTSGGIGNEQFF | TGCAGTGCTAGGGACACTAGCGGGGGCATCGGTAATGAGCAGTTCTTC
TRBJ2-7 | TRBD1 | few | TRBV12-3/TRBV12-4 | CASSFVNRGYSYEQYF | TGTGCCAGCAGTTTTGTAAACAGGGGGTACTCCTACGAGCAGTACTTC
TRBJ2-7 | NA | many | TRBV27 | CASSFSDRPYEQYF | TGTGCCAGCAGTTTTTCAGACAGGCCCTACGAGCAGTACTTC
TRBJ1-1 | TRBD1 | NA | TRBV7-3 | CAGSLKAGQGHTEAFF | TGTGCCGGCAGCTTAAAGGCCGGACAGGGCCACACTGAAGCTTTCTTT
TRBJ2-3 | NA | few | TRBV5-8 | CASSLGSSTGGDTQYF | TGTGCCAGCAGCTTGGGGTCATCAACTGGGGGAGATACGCAGTATTTT
TRBJ1-1 | NA | few | TRBV20-1 | CSAEGTLNTEAFF | TGCAGTGCTGAGGGGACATTGAACACTGAAGCTTTCTTT
TRBJ2-5 | NA | many | TRBV30 | CAWSVSVGEETQYF | TGTGCCTGGAGTGTGAGCGTCGGGGAAGAGACCCAGTACTTC
TRBJ2-1 | TRBD2 | many | TRBV7-6 | CASSFSRGASPEWNEQFF | TGTGCCAGCAGCTTCTCGCGGGGGGCCTCCCCAGAGTGGAATGAGCAGTTCTTC
TRBJ2-1 | NA | many | TRBV30 | CAWNQADSYNEQFF | TGTGCCTGGAACCAAGCGGACTCCTACAATGAGCAGTTCTTC
TRBJ2-5 | TRBD1 | many | TRBV9 | CASSPGQGAKTQYF | TGTGCCAGCAGCCCAGGACAGGGGGCGAAGACCCAGTACTTC
TRBJ2-7 | NA | many | TRBV30 | CAWSVLGAFEQYF | TGTGCCTGGAGTGTACTCGGGGCGTTCGAGCAGTACTTC
TRBJ1-5 | TRBD1 | many | TRBV2 | CASEIGQGSNQPQHF | TGTGCCAGCGAAATCGGACAGGGAAGCAATCAGCCCCAGCATTTT
TRBJ1-1 | NA | NA | TRBV4-1 | CASSQDRSNPEAFF | TGCGCCAGCAGCCAAGATCGATCGAACCCTGAAGCTTTCTTT
TRBJ2-7 | NA | many | TRBV4-3 | CASSRDRFHEQYF | TGCGCCAGCAGCCGTGACAGGTTCCACGAGCAGTACTTC
TRBJ2-5 | NA | many | TRBV20-1 | CSAHRETQYF | TGCAGTGCTCATAGAGAGACCCAGTACTTC
TRBJ2-7 | NA | NA | TRBV28 | CASSFGDNEQYF | TGTGCCAGCAGTTTTGGGGACAACGAGCAGTACTTC
TRBJ2-7 | TRBD1 | NA | TRBV28 | CASSLTPRQGYEQYF | TGTGCCAGCAGCCTCACCCCTCGACAGGGGTACGAGCAGTACTTC
TRBJ2-2 | TRBD2 | many | TRBV20-1 | CSARDYSGRTGELFF | TGCAGTGCTAGAGACTATAGCGGGAGAACCGGGGAGCTGTTTTTT
TRBJ2-4 | NA | many | TRBV6-2/TRBV6-3 | CASSYSIQKRAKNIQYF | TGTGCCAGCAGTTACTCGATACAGAAGAGAGCCAAAAACATTCAGTACTTC
TRBJ2-7 | TRBD2 | many | TRBV7-2 | CASSLTSVYEQYF | TGTGCCAGCAGCTTGACTAGCGTCTACGAGCAGTACTTC
TRBJ2-3 | TRBD1 | many | TRBV29-1 | CSVKMDRLHSDTQYF | TGCAGCGTTAAGATGGACAGGCTACACTCAGATACGCAGTATTTT
TRBJ1-1 | NA | NA | TRBV30 | CAWKGLWAEALF | TGTGCCTGGAAGGGGTTGTGGGCTGAAGCTCTCTTT
TRBJ2-5 | NA | many | TRBV29-1 | CSVEEGVGETQYF | TGCAGCGTTGAAGAGGGGGTGGGAGAGACCCAGTACTTC
TRBJ2-1 | NA | few | TRBV4-3 | CASSQDRGNSYNEQFF | TGCGCCAGCAGCCAAGATCGGGGAAACTCCTACAATGAGCAGTTCTTC
TRBJ1-5 | NA | NA | TRBV19 | CASSDFGGSNQPQHF | TGTGCCAGTAGTGACTTTGGGGGAAGCAATCAGCCCCAGCATTTT
TRBJ1-5 | NA | few | TRBV3-1 | CASSSGDSNQPQHF | TGTGCCAGCAGCAGTGGGGACAGCAATCAGCCCCAGCATTTT
TRBJ2-1 | TRBD2 | few | TRBV9 | CASSYLGTSEEGQFF | TGTGCCAGCAGTTACCTTGGGACTAGCGAGGAGGGGCAGTTCTTC
TRBJ1-1 | NA | few | TRBV11-2 | CASSLVQSNTEAFF | TGTGCCAGCAGCTTAGTGCAGTCGAACACTGAAGCTTTCTTT
TRBJ2-5 | TRBD2 | few | TRBV6-6 | CASWLAGQETQYF | TGTGCCAGCTGGCTAGCGGGCCAAGAGACCCAGTACTTC
TRBJ2-7 | TRBD2 | many | TRBV7-6 | CASSLASGGAGEQYF | TGTGCCAGCAGCCTTGCTAGCGGGGGGGCTGGTGAGCAGTACTTC
TRBJ2-5 | TRBD2 | few | TRBV20-1 | CSARLLTLLAGAPGETQYF | TGCAGTGCTAGACTACTAACCTTACTAGCGGGGGCCCCCGGAGAGACCCAGTACTTC
TRBJ2-5 | TRBD2 | few | TRBV4-3 | CASSQDLAGERETQYF | TGCGCCAGCAGCCAAGATCTTGCGGGGGAGAGAGAGACCCAGTACTTC
TRBJ2-7 | NA | NA | TRBV7-9 | CASSPFDQLAEQYF | TGTGCCAGCAGCCCCTTCGACCAGCTTGCCGAGCAGTACTTC
TRBJ2-3 | TRBD2 | many | TRBV7-7 | CASSETSGTSTDTQYF | TGTGCTAGCAGCGAGACTAGCGGCACTAGCACAGATACGCAGTATTTT
TRBJ1-5 | NA | few | TRBV6-2/TRBV6-3 | CASSYGGSLRPQHF | TGTGCCAGCAGTTACGGTGGGTCTTTGAGGCCCCAGCATTTT
TRBJ2-7 | NA | many | TRBV7-9 | CASSLVGGAGNEQYF | TGTGCCAGCAGCTTAGTCGGGGGAGCTGGGAACGAGCAGTACTTC
TRBJ1-3 | NA | NA | TRBV3-1 | CASSQEPDDTGNTIYF | TGTGCCAGCAGCCAAGAGCCAGACGATACTGGAAACACCATATATTTT
TRBJ2-7 | TRBD2 | few | TRBV30 | CAWSVLRLAGDEQYF | TGTGCCTGGAGTGTACTCCGACTAGCGGGAGACGAGCAGTACTTC
TRBJ2-5 | NA | NA | TRBV30 | CAWSRASEEPQYF | TGTGCCTGGAGTCGAGCCAGTGAAGAGCCCCAGTACTTC
TRBJ2-2 | TRBD2 | NA | TRBV20-1 | CSARAAAGPPGELFF | TGCAGTGCTAGAGCGGCAGCGGGGCCCCCCGGGGAGCTGTTTTTT
TRBJ2-6 | TRBD1 | many | TRBV7-9 | CASSSDRGSAGANVLTF | TGTGCCAGCAGCTCGGACAGGGGATCAGCTGGGGCCAACGTCCTGACTTTC
TRBJ2-7 | NA | NA | TRBV27 | CASSLGQSYGQYF | TGTGCCAGCAGTTTAGGGCAGAGCTACGGGCAGTACTTC
TRBJ2-2 | TRBD1 | few | TRBV6-2/TRBV6-3 | CATRGMGDRAFGGELFF | TGTGCCACCCGAGGGATGGGGGACAGGGCATTCGGCGGGGAGCTGTTTTTT
TRBJ2-7 | NA | few | TRBV20-1 | CSARPQSYGQYF | TGCAGTGCTAGACCGCAGAGCTACGGGCAGTACTTC
TRBJ1-3 | NA | NA | TRBV5-6 | CASSSVNSGNTIYF | TGTGCCAGCAGCTCAGTCAACTCTGGAAACACCATATATTTT
TRBJ2-1 | TRBD2 | NA | TRBV5-4 | CASSRLQREGSYNEQFF | TGTGCCAGCAGCCGACTCCAGCGGGAGGGATCCTACAATGAGCAGTTCTTC
TRBJ1-5 | NA | NA | TRBV7-9 | CASSSGPNSNQPQHF | TGTGCCAGCAGCTCAGGTCCGAATAGCAATCAGCCCCAGCATTTT
TRBJ2-7 | NA | NA | TRBV4-2 | CASSGIGRAYEQYF | TGTGCCAGCAGCGGGATCGGACGGGCCTACGAGCAGTACTTC